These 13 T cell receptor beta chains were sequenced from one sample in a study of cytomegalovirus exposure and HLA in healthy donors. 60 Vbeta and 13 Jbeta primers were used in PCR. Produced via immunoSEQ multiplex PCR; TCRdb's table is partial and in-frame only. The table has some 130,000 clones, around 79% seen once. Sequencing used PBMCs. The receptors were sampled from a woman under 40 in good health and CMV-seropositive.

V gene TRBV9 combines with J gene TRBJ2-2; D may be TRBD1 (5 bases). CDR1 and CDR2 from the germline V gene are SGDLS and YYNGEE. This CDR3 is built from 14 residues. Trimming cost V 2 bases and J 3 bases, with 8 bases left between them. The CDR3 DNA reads TGTGCCAGCAGCGTCGACAGTTACACCGGGGAGCTGTTTTTT. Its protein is CASSVDSYTGELFF.

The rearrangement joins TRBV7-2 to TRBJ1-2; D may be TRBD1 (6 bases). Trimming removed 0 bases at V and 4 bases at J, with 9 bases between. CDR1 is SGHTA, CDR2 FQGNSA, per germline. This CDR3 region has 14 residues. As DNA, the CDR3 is TGTGCCAGCAGCTTAGCCCCGACAGGCTATGGCTACACCTTC. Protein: CASSLAPTGYGYTF.

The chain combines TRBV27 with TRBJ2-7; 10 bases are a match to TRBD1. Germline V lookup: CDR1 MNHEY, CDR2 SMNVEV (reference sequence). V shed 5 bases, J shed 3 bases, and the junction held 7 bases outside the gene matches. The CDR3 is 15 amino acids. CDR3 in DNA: TGTGCCAGCAGTATGACAGGGGGCGAAGGCTACGAGCAGTACTTC. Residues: CASSMTGGEGYEQYF.

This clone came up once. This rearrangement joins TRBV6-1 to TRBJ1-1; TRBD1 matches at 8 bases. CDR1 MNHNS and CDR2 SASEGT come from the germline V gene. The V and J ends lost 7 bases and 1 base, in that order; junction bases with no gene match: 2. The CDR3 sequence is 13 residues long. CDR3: CASTDRANTEAFF. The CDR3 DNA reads TGTGCCAGCACGGACAGGGCGAACACTGAAGCTTTCTTT.

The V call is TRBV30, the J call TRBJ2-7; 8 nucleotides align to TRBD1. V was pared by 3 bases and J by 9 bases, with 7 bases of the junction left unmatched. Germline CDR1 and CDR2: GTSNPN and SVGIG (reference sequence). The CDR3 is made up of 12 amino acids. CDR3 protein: CAWSEGTGRQYF. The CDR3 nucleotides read TGTGCCTGGAGCGAGGGGACAGGAAGGCAGTACTTC.

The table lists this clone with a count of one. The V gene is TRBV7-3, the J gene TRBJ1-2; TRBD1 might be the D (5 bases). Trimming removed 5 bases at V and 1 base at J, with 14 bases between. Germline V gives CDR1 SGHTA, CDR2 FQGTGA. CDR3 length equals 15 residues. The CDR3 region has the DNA TGTGCCAGCAGCCACACAGGCCGCTTTAACTATGGCTACACCTTC. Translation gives CASSHTGRFNYGYTF.

The CDR3 spells CASSTRQAHTDTQYF. CDR3 nucleotides: TGTGCCAGCAGCACACGACAGGCCCATACAGATACGCAGTATTTT. The genes are TRBV9 and TRBJ2-3; possibly TRBD1 for D (6 bases). The CDR3 runs to 15 residues. The V end was cut by 4 bases, the J end by 3 bases, with 15 bases between. CDR1 SGDLS and CDR2 YYNGEE come from the germline V gene.

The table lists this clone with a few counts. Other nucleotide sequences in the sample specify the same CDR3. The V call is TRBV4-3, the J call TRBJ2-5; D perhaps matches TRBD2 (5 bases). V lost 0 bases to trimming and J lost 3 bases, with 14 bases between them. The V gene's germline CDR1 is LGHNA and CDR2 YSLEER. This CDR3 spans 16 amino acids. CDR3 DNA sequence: TGCGCCAGCAGCCAAGATTTGGGGAGTTTAAAAGAGACCCAGTACTTC. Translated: CASSQDLGSLKETQYF.

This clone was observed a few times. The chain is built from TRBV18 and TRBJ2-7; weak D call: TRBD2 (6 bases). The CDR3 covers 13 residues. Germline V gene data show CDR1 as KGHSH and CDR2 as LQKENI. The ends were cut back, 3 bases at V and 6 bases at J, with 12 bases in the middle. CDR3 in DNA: TGTGCCAGCTCACCCACAGGAGGGACCGAGCAGTACTTC. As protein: CASSPTGGTEQYF.

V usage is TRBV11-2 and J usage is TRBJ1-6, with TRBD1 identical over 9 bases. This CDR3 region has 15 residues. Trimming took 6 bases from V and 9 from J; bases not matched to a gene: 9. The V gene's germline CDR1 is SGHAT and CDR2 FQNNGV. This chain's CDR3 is CASRGGTGRASPLHF. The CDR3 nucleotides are TGTGCCAGCAGAGGAGGGACAGGGCGTGCTTCACCCCTCCACTTT.

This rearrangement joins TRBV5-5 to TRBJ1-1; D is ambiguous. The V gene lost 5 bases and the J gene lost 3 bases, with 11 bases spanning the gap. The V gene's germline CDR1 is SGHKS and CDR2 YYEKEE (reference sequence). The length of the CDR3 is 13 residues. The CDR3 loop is CASSTEGYTEAFF. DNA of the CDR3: TGTGCCAGCAGTACCGAGGGTTACACTGAAGCTTTCTTT.

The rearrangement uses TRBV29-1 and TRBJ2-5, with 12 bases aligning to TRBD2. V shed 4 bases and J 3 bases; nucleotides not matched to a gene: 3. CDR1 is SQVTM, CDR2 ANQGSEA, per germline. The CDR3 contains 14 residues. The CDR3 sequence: CSVGLAGAKETQYF. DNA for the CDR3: TGCAGCGTTGGACTAGCGGGGGCCAAAGAGACCCAGTACTTC.

The CDR3 region is CASSLKGTTNEKLFF. CDR3 sequence (DNA): TGTGCCAGCAGCTTAAAGGGGACAACTAATGAAAAACTGTTTTTT. The V call is TRBV7-9, the J call TRBJ1-4; possibly TRBD1 for D (5 bases). V was shortened by 2 bases and J by 0 bases, with 7 bases between the two germline ends. CDR1 and CDR2 (germline): SEHNR, FQNEAQ (reference sequence). The CDR3 is 15 residues long.